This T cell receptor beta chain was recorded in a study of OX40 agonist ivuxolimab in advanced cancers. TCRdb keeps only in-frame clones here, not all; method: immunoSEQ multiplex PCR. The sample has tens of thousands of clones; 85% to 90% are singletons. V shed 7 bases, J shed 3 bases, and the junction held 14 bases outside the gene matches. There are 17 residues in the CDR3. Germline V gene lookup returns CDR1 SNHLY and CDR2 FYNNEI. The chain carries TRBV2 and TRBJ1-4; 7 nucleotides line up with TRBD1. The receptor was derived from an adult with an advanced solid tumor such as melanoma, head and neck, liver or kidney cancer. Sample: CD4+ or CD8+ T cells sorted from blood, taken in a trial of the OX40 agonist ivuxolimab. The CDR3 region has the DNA TGTGCCAGCAATCAACAGGGGAAACTATGGGCTAATGAAAAACTGTTTTTT. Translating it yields CASNQQGKLWANEKLFF.